The 7 T cell receptor beta chains below all came from one sample that was sequenced in a study of follicular helper T cells after annual influenza vaccination. Produced via immunoSEQ multiplex PCR; TCRdb's table is partial and in-frame only. The sample holds approximately 30,000 clones, 70% to 90% seen once. Regarding time point: 2014-2015 season, pre-vaccination. The sequencing here drew on CXCR5+ CD38- circulating T follicular helper cells from blood, taken on the day of influenza vaccination. The subset here: circulating Tfh, non-naive CD4+CXCR5+PD-1+ (ICOS+CD38+ or ICOS-CD38-). The receptors derive from an adult who received the influenza vaccine.

The CDR3, as DNA: TGCGCCAGCAGCTTGGACGGACTAGCGTCCTACAATGAGCAGTTCTTC. Protein sequence: CASSLDGLASYNEQFF. This chain links TRBV5-1 with TRBJ2-1; 9 positions match TRBD2. Germline V gene sequence: CDR1 SGHRS, CDR2 YFSETQ. Germline trimming cut 0 bases from V and 1 base from J; bases unmatched to any gene: 2. The CDR3 extends over 16 amino acids.

The chain carries TRBV18 and TRBJ2-2; D is perhaps TRBD2 (5 bases). Germline CDR1 KGHSH, CDR2 LQKENI. V was cut by 2 bases and J by 4 bases, with 5 bases left in between. This CDR3 spans 13 amino acids. CDR3: CASSPGSTGELFF. CDR3 nucleotides: TGTGCCAGCTCACCAGGGAGCACCGGGGAGCTGTTTTTT.

This chain links TRBV4-1 with TRBJ1-4, with TRBD1 as a possible D gene (5 bases). This CDR3 has 19 amino acids. Trimming removed 0 bases at V and 0 bases at J, with 17 bases between. Germline CDR1 is MGHRA and CDR2 is YSYEKL. CDR3 bases: TGCGCCAGCAGCCAAGACAGCGACAGCTCGGGGGCAACTAATGAAAAACTGTTTTTT. It yields the protein CASSQDSDSSGATNEKLFF.

The CDR3 coding sequence is TGTGCCAGCAGTAACGCGGATACTCAAGAGACCCAGTACTTC. Translated, it gives CASSNADTQETQYF. V usage is TRBV27 and J usage is TRBJ2-5; D gene ambiguous. V lost 5 bases and J 2 bases, leaving 12 bases between the germline ends. The germline V gene has CDR1 MNHEY and CDR2 SMNVEV (reference sequence). This CDR3 has 14 amino acids.

V gene TRBV5-1 combines with J gene TRBJ2-7; 9 nucleotides agree with TRBD1. Germline V gene data show CDR1 as SGHRS and CDR2 as YFSETQ. V gave up 3 bases and J gave up 4 bases; unmatched junction bases: 11. This CDR3 contains 16 residues. CDR3 coding DNA: TGCGCCAGCAGCTGGACTGAACAGGGGGCGAGATACGAGCAGTACTTC. Encoded protein: CASSWTEQGARYEQYF. Looking up the rest from reference TRBV5-1 and TRBJ2-7 gives the full variable domain: KAGVTQTPRYLIKTRGQQVTLSCSPISGHRSVSWYQQTPGQGLQFLFEYFSETQRNKGNFPGRFSGRQFSNSRSEMNVSTLELGDSALYLCASSWTEQGARYEQYFGPGTRLTVT.

The chain joins TRBV5-6 to TRBJ1-5, with 8 bases identical to TRBD1. This CDR3 has 14 amino acids. Germline V CDR1 and CDR2: SGHDT, YYEEEE. V was pared by 4 bases and J by 2 bases, with 2 bases of the junction left unmatched. The CDR3 coding sequence is TGTGCCAGCAGCGGACAGGGAGGCAATCAGCCCCAGCATTTT. Protein: CASSGQGGNQPQHF.

The chain employs TRBV28 and TRBJ1-1, with TRBD1 matching 7 bases. V dropped 0 bases and J dropped 11; count of bases not matched to a gene: 3. Per the germline V gene, CDR1 is MDHEN and CDR2 is SYDVKM. CDR3 length equals 12 residues. The CDR3 DNA follows: TGTGCCAGCAGTTTATGGAGGGGGCAGGCTTTCTTT. Its protein product is CASSLWRGQAFF.